The 14 T cell receptor beta chains in this list originate from one sample, sequenced in a study of blood T cell repertoires in COVID-19. Assay: immunoSEQ multiplex PCR; the TCRdb copy retains only in-frame clones and omits some. The sample lists about 260,000 clones, 75% to 90% occurring once. The sequencing sample was made of PBMCs or T cells enriched from blood (not recorded which). The source is a woman under 30 who had recovered from COVID-19.

This sequence joins TRBV2 and TRBJ2-2; tentatively, D is TRBD2 (6 bases). From germline, CDR1 is SNHLY and CDR2 FYNNEI. The CDR3 spans 14 residues. V was clipped by 6 bases and J by 5 bases, with 13 bases between them. In nucleotides, the CDR3 is TGTGCCAGCAGGGAGGGGCCGGGAACCGGGGAGCTGTTTTTT. This gives the protein CASREGPGTGELFF.

The chain joins TRBV20-1 to TRBJ1-5; 9 nucleotides agree with TRBD1. V dropped 3 bases and J dropped 6; count of bases not matched to a gene: 12. The length of the CDR3 is 16 residues. Per germline, CDR1 DFQATT and CDR2 SNEGSKA (reference sequence). The CDR3 DNA reads as TGCAGTGCTAGTGCCGCCGGGACAGGGACGGGTCAGCCCCAGCATTTT. As protein: CSASAAGTGTGQPQHF.

CDR3 sequence (DNA): TGTGCCAGCAGCTTAGGGCAGGGGAAAGAGACCCAGTACTTC. Translation: CASSLGQGKETQYF. This rearrangement joins TRBV7-9 to TRBJ2-5; D perhaps matches TRBD1 (6 bases). Germline V CDR1 and CDR2: SEHNR, FQNEAQ (reference sequence). Between the trimmed V and J ends, which lost 1 base and 3 bases, there was a span of 9 bases. This CDR3 region has 14 residues.

The chain uses TRBV5-1 and TRBJ1-5; TRBD1 might be the D (6 bases). V lost 0 bases, J lost 3 bases, and 13 bases lay in between. Germline V gene data show CDR1 as SGHRS and CDR2 as YFSETQ. The CDR3 extends over 16 amino acids. Here the CDR3 reads CASSLDGTLLNQPQHF. CDR3 sequence (DNA): TGCGCCAGCAGCTTGGACGGGACATTGCTCAATCAGCCCCAGCATTTT.

This clone was seen once. This chain uses TRBV2 with TRBJ2-3; 10 nucleotides agree with TRBD2. CDR3 size: 17 residues. In germline, CDR1 is SNHLY, CDR2 FYNNEI. Trimming took 1 base from V and 1 from J; bases not matched to a gene: 5. CDR3 nucleotides: TGTGCCAGCAGTGAAGAAGGGGGGACTAGCGGCACAGATACGCAGTATTTT. Its translation is CASSEEGGTSGTDTQYF.

As regards this clone: This CDR3 is also generated by other DNA sequences in the sample. The chain joins TRBV3-1 (or the pseudogene TRBV3-2) to TRBJ1-1, with D perhaps matching TRBD1 (6 bases). Per the germline V gene, CDR1 is LGHDT and CDR2 is YNNKEL (reference sequence). CDR3 length: 16 residues. V lost 1 base and J lost 0, with 12 bases in between. For the CDR3, the DNA is TGTGCCAGCAGCCAAGCAACAGGGCTTATGAACACTGAAGCTTTCTTT. Its protein is CASSQATGLMNTEAFF.

With respect to this clone: The sample holds other DNA sequences that translate to the same CDR3. This chain uses TRBV7-2 with TRBJ1-5, with a possible D match to TRBD1 (6 bases). Trimming removed 2 bases at V and 4 bases at J, with 6 bases between. Germline CDR1 is SGHTA and CDR2 is FQGNSA. The CDR3 is 13 residues long. CDR3 coding DNA: TGTGCCAGCAGCTTACAGGGGAATCAGCCCCAGCATTTT. Translated: CASSLQGNQPQHF.

In this sample, this clone turned up a few times. The chain carries TRBV28 and TRBJ2-7, with D maybe TRBD1 (6 bases). The CDR3 has 14 residues. V was clipped by 5 bases and J by 0 bases, with 11 bases between them. Germline CDR1 MDHEN, CDR2 SYDVKM. CDR3 nucleotide sequence: TGTGCCAGCAGTACCCAGGGGAGCTCCTACGAGCAGTACTTC. Protein sequence: CASSTQGSSYEQYF.

This clone appeared a few times. Additional DNA sequences in this sample encode the identical CDR3. The CDR3 loop reads CASSHGQGATNEKLFF. The DNA of the CDR3 is TGTGCCAGCTCACATGGACAGGGGGCAACTAATGAAAAACTGTTTTTT. The rearrangement links TRBV18 to TRBJ1-4; 10 nucleotides agree with TRBD1. This CDR3 comprises 16 residues. The V segment lost 4 bases and the J segment 0 bases; nucleotides outside the gene matches: 2. CDR1 is KGHSH, CDR2 LQKENI, per germline.

The chain is built from TRBV7-2 and TRBJ2-1; 7 nucleotides match TRBD1. Germline values: CDR1 SGHTA, CDR2 FQGNSA. The CDR3 loop spans 15 amino acids. V dropped 2 bases and J dropped 3; count of bases not matched to a gene: 4. This CDR3 is CASSLRDRFYNEQFF. CDR3 nucleotide sequence: TGTGCCAGCAGCTTACGGGACAGATTCTACAATGAGCAGTTCTTC.

J is TRBJ2-2 and V is TRBV11-2, with 7 bases identical to TRBD2. The length of the CDR3 is 15 residues. The junction had 8 bases not matched to a gene; V was cut back by 5 bases and J by 5 bases. Germline assignment: CDR1 SGHAT and CDR2 FQNNGV. The CDR3 sequence: CASSARTGGTGELFF. DNA for the CDR3: TGTGCCAGCAGCGCGAGGACGGGGGGAACCGGGGAGCTGTTTTTT.

The V gene is TRBV6-6, the J gene TRBJ2-5; 11 bases align to TRBD1. Germline V gene data show CDR1 as MNHNY and CDR2 as SVGAGI (reference sequence). The junction had 6 bases not matched to a gene; V was cut back by 6 bases and J by 9 bases. The CDR3 covers 13 residues. The CDR3 is CASRAGQGGAQYF. In DNA, the CDR3 is TGTGCCAGCAGGGCGGGACAGGGGGGGGCCCAGTACTTC.

This chain joins TRBV10-2 and TRBJ2-7; 9 bases are a match to TRBD2. CDR1 and CDR2 from the germline V gene are WSHSY and SAAADI. Unmatched junction bases numbered 12, after V lost 6 bases and J lost 3 bases. CDR3 length equals 16 residues. CDR3: CASSDVRAGGYYEQYF. As DNA, the CDR3 is TGCGCCAGCAGCGACGTAAGAGCGGGGGGCTACTACGAGCAGTACTTC.

This chain's CDR3 is CASSYWQGRDGYTF. The CDR3 region has the DNA TGTGCCAGCAGTTACTGGCAGGGGCGCGATGGCTACACCTTC. This rearrangement joins TRBV6-5 to TRBJ1-2; a weak D match, TRBD1 (6 bases). Trimming shortened V by 1 base and J by 6 bases, and 12 bases separated the two germline ends. Looked up from germline, CDR1 is MNHEY and CDR2 is SVGAGI. CDR3 size: 14 residues.